This T cell receptor beta chain stems from a study of OX40 agonist ivuxolimab in advanced cancers. Method: immunoSEQ multiplex PCR; TCRdb's copy keeps in-frame clones and lacks some. In the table there are 65,000 to 90,000 clones, almost 85% of which are singletons. This clone has just one count. This CDR3 has 14 amino acids. V dropped 0 bases and J dropped 3 bases, with 10 bases sitting between them. The germline gives CDR1 SGHTS, CDR2 YDEGEE. At cycle 4 day 1, cycle 7 day 1, and baseline, blood was sampled. The chain combines TRBV5-8 with TRBJ2-7; a weak D match, TRBD1 (6 bases). The sequence came from an adult with an advanced solid tumor such as melanoma, head and neck, liver or kidney cancer. The sample here was CD4+ or CD8+ T cells sorted from blood, taken in a trial of the OX40 agonist ivuxolimab. The CDR3 reads CASSLVLDSYEQYF. The DNA of the CDR3 is TGTGCCAGCAGCTTGGTATTGGACAGCTACGAGCAGTACTTC.